This TCR beta chain was captured by sequencing in a study of cytomegalovirus exposure and HLA in healthy donors. Overall study: HLA-typed donors were the source of approximately 85 million unique TCRs held in an early data release.

The CDR3 runs 15 residues. After removal of 3 bases from V and 2 bases from J, the junction contained 4 bases not matched to a gene. Germline CDR1 and CDR2: SGHDN and FVKESK. In regard to this clone: The antigen is not known.

The donors (healthy individuals) were bone marrow donors. Study observations and caveats: Both high specificity and high sensitivity reportedly marked the classifier's diagnosis of cytomegalovirus status.

The study ran its PCR with 60 Vbeta and 13 Jbeta primers. This table comes from immunoSEQ multiplex PCR, and its TCRdb copy is limited to in-frame clones, with some not included. The sample totals 120,000 or so clones. The clonotype originates from a man in his late teens or twenties in good health and CMV-seronegative. The chain combines TRBV14 with TRBJ2-1; TRBD1 agrees at 7 bases. The sample comprised PBMCs. The CDR3 reads CASSHRQGPYNEQFF. The CDR3 region has the DNA TGTGCCAGCAGCCATAGACAGGGCCCCTACAATGAGCAGTTCTTC.